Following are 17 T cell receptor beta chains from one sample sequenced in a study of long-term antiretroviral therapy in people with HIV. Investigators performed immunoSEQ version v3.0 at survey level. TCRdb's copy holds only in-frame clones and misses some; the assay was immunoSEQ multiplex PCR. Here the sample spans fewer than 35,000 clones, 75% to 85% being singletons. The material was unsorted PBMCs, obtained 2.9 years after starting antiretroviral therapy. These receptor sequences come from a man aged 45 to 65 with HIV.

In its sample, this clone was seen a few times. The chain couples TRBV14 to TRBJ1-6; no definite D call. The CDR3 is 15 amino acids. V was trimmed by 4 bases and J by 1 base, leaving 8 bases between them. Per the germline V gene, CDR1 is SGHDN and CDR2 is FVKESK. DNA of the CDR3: TGTGCCAGCAGCCTACCGGGATCCTATAATTCACCCCTCCACTTT. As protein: CASSLPGSYNSPLHF.

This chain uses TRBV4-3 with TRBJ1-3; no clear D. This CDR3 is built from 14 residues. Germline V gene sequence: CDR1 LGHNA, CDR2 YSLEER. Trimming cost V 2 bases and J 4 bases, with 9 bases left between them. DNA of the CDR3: TGCGCCAGCAGCCAACAATTACAGGGAAACACCATATATTTT. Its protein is CASSQQLQGNTIYF.

In DNA form, the CDR3 reads TGTGCCAGCAGCTTAGGGGGTATAAGGGGCACTGAAGCTTTCTTT. This gives the protein CASSLGGIRGTEAFF. The chain has TRBV7-2 and TRBJ1-1, with D possibly being TRBD1 (5 bases). This CDR3 spans 15 amino acids. CDR1 and CDR2 (germline): SGHTA, FQGNSA. V dropped 1 base and J dropped 4 bases, with 13 bases sitting between them.

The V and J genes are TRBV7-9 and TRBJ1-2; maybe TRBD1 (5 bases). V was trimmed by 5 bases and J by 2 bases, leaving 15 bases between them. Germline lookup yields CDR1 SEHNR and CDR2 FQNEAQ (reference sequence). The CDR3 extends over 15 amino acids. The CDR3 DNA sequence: TGTGCCAGCAGCCCTTCCCGGGGGTCGAACTATGGCTACACCTTC. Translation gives CASSPSRGSNYGYTF. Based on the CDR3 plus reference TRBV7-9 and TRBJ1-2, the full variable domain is DTGVSQNPRHKITKRGQNVTFRCDPISEHNRLYWYRQTLGQGPEFLTYFQNEAQLEKSRLLSDRFSAERPKGSFSTLEIQRTEQGDSAMYLCASSPSRGSNYGYTFGSGTRLTVV.

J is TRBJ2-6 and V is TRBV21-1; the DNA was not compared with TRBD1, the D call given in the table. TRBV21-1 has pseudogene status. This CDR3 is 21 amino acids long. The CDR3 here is CASITFERTGIFSSGANVLTF. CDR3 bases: TGTGCCAGCATCACCTTCGAGAGGACAGGGATCTTCAGCTCTGGGGCCAACGTCCTGACTTTC.

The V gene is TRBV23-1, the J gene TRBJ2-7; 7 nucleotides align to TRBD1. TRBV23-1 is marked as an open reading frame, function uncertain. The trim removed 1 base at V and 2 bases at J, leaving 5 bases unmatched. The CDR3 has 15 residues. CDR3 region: CASSQYRQGAYEQYF. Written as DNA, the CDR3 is TGCGCCAGCAGTCAATACAGACAGGGTGCCTACGAGCAGTACTTC.

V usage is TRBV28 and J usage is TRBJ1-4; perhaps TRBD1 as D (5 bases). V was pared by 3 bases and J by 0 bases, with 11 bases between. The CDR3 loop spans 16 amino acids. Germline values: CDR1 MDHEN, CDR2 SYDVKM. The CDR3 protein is CASSFLGGATNEKLFF. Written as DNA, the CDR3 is TGTGCCAGCAGTTTCCTCGGGGGAGCAACTAATGAAAAACTGTTTTTT.

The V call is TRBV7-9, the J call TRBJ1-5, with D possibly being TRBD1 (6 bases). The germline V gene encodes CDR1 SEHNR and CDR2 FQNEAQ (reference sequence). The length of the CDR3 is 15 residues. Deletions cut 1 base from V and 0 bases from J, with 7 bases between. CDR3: CASSLEGGSNQPQHF. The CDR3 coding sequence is TGTGCCAGCAGCTTAGAGGGGGGTAGCAATCAGCCCCAGCATTTT.

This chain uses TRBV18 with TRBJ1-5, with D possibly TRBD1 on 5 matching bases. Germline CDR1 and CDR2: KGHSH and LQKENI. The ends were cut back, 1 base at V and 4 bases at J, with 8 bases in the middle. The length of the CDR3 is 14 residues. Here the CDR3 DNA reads TGTGCCAGCTCACCACGACAGCTAAATCAGCCCCAGCATTTT. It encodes CASSPRQLNQPQHF.

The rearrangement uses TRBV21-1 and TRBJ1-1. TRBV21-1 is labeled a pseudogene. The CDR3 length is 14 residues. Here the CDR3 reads CARAKGGGSTEAFF. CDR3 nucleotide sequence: TGTGCCAGAGCAAAGGGGGGCGGGAGCACTGAAGCTTTCTTT.

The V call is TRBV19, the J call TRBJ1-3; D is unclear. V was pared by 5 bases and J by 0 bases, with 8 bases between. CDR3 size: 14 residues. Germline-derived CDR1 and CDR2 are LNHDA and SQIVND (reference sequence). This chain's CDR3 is CASSGWSSGNTIYF. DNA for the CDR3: TGTGCCAGTAGTGGTTGGAGCTCTGGAAACACCATATATTTT.

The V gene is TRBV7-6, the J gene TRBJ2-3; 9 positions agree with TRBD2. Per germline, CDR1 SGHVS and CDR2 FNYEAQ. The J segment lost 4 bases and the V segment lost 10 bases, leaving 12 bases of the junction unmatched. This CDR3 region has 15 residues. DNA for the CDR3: TGTGCCACAACCCCCGCGGGGGGGCCTGCAGATACGCAGTATTTT. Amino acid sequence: CATTPAGGPADTQYF.

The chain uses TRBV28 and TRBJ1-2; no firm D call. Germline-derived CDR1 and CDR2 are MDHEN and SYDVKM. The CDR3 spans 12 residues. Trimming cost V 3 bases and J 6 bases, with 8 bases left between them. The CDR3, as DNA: TGTGCCAGCAGTTTGGCCGGGAATGGCTACACCTTC. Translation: CASSLAGNGYTF.

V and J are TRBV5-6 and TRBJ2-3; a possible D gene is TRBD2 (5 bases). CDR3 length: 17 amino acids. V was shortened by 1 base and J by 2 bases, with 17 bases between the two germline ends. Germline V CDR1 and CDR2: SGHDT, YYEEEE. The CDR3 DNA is TGTGCCAGCAGCTTGAAATCTGGGAGACAACCCACAGATACGCAGTATTTT. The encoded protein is CASSLKSGRQPTDTQYF.

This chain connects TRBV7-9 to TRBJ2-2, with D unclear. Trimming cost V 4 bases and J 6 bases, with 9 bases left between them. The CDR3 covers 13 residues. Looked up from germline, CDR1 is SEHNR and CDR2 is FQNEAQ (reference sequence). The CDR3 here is CASSSTRSGELFF. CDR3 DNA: TGTGCCAGCAGCTCAACTCGGTCCGGGGAGCTGTTTTTT.

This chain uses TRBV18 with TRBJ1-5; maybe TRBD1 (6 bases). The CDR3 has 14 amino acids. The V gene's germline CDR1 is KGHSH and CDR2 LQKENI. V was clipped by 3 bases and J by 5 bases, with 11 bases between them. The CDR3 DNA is TGTGCCAGCTCACCGATCGCAGGGGATCAGCCCCAGCATTTT. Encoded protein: CASSPIAGDQPQHF.

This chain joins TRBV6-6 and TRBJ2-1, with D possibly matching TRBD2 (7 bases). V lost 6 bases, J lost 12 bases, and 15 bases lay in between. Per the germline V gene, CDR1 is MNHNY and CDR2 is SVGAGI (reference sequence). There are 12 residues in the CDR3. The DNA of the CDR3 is TGTGCCAGCAGGGGGACGGCGGGGGCGCAGTTCTTC. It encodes CASRGTAGAQFF.